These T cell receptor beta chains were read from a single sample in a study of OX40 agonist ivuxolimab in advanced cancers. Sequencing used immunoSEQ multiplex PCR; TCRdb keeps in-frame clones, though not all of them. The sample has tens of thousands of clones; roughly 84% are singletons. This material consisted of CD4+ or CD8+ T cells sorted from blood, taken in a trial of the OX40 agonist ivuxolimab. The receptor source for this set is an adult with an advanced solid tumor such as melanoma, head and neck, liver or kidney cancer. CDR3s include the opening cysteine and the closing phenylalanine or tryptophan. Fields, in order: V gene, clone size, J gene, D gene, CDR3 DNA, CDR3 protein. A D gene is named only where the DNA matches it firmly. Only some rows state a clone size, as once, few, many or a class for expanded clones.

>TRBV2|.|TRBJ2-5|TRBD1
TGTGCCAGCAATAAAGGGGGCGCCACGTTCAAGGAGACCCAGTACTTC
CASNKGGATFKETQYF
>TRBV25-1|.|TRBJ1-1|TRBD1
TGTGCCAGCAGTCGGGCAGGGGACAGCCCTCAAGCTTTCTTT
CASSRAGDSPQAFF
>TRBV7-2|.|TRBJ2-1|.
TGTGCCAGCAGCTTGATGGCGAACCCCAATGAGCAGTTCTTC
CASSLMANPNEQFF
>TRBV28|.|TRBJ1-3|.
TGTGCCAGCAGTACCACAGGGTTCTCTGGAAACACCATATATTTT
CASSTTGFSGNTIYF
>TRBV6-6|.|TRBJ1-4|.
TGTGCCAGCAGTTACTCTGGGGGCCCCAAACTGTTTTTT
CASSYSGGPKLFF
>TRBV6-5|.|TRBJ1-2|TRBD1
TGTGCCAGCAGTACCGGGACAGGGGGTGGCTACACCTTC
CASSTGTGGGYTF
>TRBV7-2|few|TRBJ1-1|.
TGTGCCAGCAGCTTAAATCGGGGAGGCACTGAAGCTTTCTTT
CASSLNRGGTEAFF
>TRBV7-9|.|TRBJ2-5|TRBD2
TGTGCCAGCAGCTTAGCCGCAGCGGGAGTCGCGGAGACCCAGTACTTC
CASSLAAAGVAETQYF
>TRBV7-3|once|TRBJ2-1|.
TGTGCCAGCAGCCTAGTCCCGACAGAGAACAATGAGCAGTTCTTC
CASSLVPTENNEQFF
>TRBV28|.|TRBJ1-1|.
TGTGCCAGCAGAGCGAGGTCTAGCACTGAAGCTTTCTTT
CASRARSSTEAFF
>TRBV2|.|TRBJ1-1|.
TGTGCCAGCAAGGACAACCTGAACACTGAAGCTTTCTTT
CASKDNLNTEAFF
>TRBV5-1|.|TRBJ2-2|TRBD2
TGCGCCAGCAGCTTGGTAGCGGGCGTCACCGGGGAGCTGTTTTTT
CASSLVAGVTGELFF
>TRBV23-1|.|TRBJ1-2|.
TGCGCCAGCCCCCGCTGGAGGACTTACTATGGCTACACCTTC
CASPRWRTYYGYTF
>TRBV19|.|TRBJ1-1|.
TGTGCCAGTAGTATTTGGGGATCTCATCACGCTTTCTTT
CASSIWGSHHAFF
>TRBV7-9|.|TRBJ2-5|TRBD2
TGTGCCAGCAGCTTCCACGGACTAGAGCAAGAGACCCAGTACTTC
CASSFHGLEQETQYF
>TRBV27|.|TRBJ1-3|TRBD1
TGTGCCAGCAGTTCCAGGACAGGGAGCTTCTCTGGAAACACCATATATTTT
CASSSRTGSFSGNTIYF
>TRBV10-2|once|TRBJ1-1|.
TGCGCCAGCAGTGTTCAGGTGAACACTGAAGCTTTCTTT
CASSVQVNTEAFF